The 2 T cell receptor beta chains reported below all come from one sample, sequenced in a study of blood T cell repertoires in COVID-19. The table came from immunoSEQ multiplex PCR; TCRdb's copy has only in-frame clones and leaves some out. Seen here are under 250,000 clones, 65% to 85% observed once, and the top ten hold approximately 1.5%. Sequencing was carried out using peripheral blood. These receptors were obtained from a woman in her thirties or forties who had recovered from COVID-19.

V is TRBV5-1 and J is TRBJ1-1, with no clear D. The CDR3 sequence is 15 residues long. The germline V gene encodes CDR1 SGHRS and CDR2 YFSETQ. V shed 6 bases and J shed 3 bases, with 18 bases lying between them. The CDR3 region is CASNTPRGSDTEAFF. For the CDR3, the DNA is TGCGCCAGCAACACCCCGCGGGGTTCGGACACTGAAGCTTTCTTT.

This CDR3 is CASSTQRLYNEQFF. The CDR3 nucleotides read TGTGCCAGCAGTACTCAGAGGCTGTACAATGAGCAGTTCTTC. This rearrangement joins TRBV6-5 to TRBJ2-1; D remains unclear. V lost 5 bases and J 4 bases, leaving 12 bases between the germline ends. The V gene's germline CDR1 is MNHEY and CDR2 SVGAGI. This CDR3 has 14 residues.